This paragraph covers one T cell receptor beta chain sequence. The antigen is unknown. Trimming left V 0 bases short and J 6 bases short, with 11 bases between. The germline V gene encodes CDR1 MRHNA and CDR2 SNTAGT. The CDR3 runs 15 residues. The source of the sample is a study of cytomegalovirus exposure and HLA in healthy donors. Study findings and constraints: Rare sequences made up most TCRs, while some public TCRs were found in many donors. Among the CMV-associated chains, three were confirmed in vitro as specific for CMV antigens.

Repertoires were generated with immunoSEQ multiplex PCR, while TCRdb's copy carries only in-frame clones and drops some. This table holds 200,000 to 300,000 clones, less than 95% found once. The specimen sequenced was PBMCs. The clonotype comes from a woman between 25 and 40 years old in good health and CMV-seronegative. The chain employs TRBV6-4 and TRBJ2-2; TRBD1 is a possible D gene (5 bases). This CDR3 reads CASSDSKGSAGELFF. CDR3 DNA: TGTGCCAGCAGTGACTCGAAGGGGTCTGCCGGGGAGCTGTTTTTT.